The 12 T cell receptor beta chains given below trace back to one sample, sequenced in a study of blood T cell repertoires in COVID-19. The method was immunoSEQ multiplex PCR; TCRdb's version includes in-frame clones alone and lacks a portion of them. The sample lists roughly 30,000 clones; approximately 92% were seen once. The sample consisted of peripheral blood. All receptors come from a man older than 75 with acute or convalescent COVID-19.

The chain recombines TRBV21-1 with TRBJ2-1; the table's D call, TRBD2, was not checked against the DNA. TRBV21-1 is deemed a pseudogene. The CDR3 is made up of 15 amino acids. This CDR3 reads CASRGTSGRAGEQFF. The CDR3 DNA reads as TGTGCCAGCAGGGGGACTAGCGGGAGGGCCGGAGAGCAGTTCTTC.

The CDR3 DNA is TGTGCCAGCAGTTTACCCGGGACTAGTTACGAGCAGTACTTC. Amino acids: CASSLPGTSYEQYF. The V call is TRBV28, the J call TRBJ2-7; 8 positions match TRBD2. CDR1 MDHEN and CDR2 SYDVKM come from the germline V gene. V was pared by 2 bases and J by 4 bases, with 4 bases of the junction left unmatched. The CDR3 is 14 residues long.

As for this clone: The sample carries other DNA sequences with the same CDR3. The CDR3 region has the DNA TGTGCCAGCAGTTTACCAGGGGGAGATTCACCCCTCCACTTT. This gives the protein CASSLPGGDSPLHF. This rearrangement joins TRBV27 to TRBJ1-6; 7 nucleotides line up with TRBD1. The CDR3 is 14 residues long. With 2 bases clipped from V and 8 bases from J, the junction kept 3 bases outside the gene matches. Germline CDR1 and CDR2: MNHEY and SMNVEV (reference sequence).

This clone appeared a few times. The CDR3 region has the DNA TGTGCCAGCAGCCTGACAGGGGGAAACACCATATATTTT. This gives the protein CASSLTGGNTIYF. The chain carries TRBV3-1 (or the pseudogene TRBV3-2) and TRBJ1-3, with 7 bases lining up with TRBD1. Losses at the gene ends were 4 bases for V and 4 bases for J; bases not matched to a gene: 1. Germline V gives CDR1 LGHDT, CDR2 YNNKEL (reference sequence). The CDR3 spans 13 residues.

V is TRBV4-2 and J is TRBJ1-2; a weak D match, TRBD1 (6 bases). Germline CDR1 reads LGHNA; CDR2 reads YNFKEQ. The ends were cut back, 1 base at V and 0 bases at J, with 12 bases in the middle. The CDR3 has 16 amino acids. The CDR3 spells CASSQGGGTPNYGYTF. CDR3 coding DNA: TGTGCCAGCAGCCAAGGGGGTGGGACACCTAACTATGGCTACACCTTC.

The rearrangement links TRBV18 to TRBJ2-2; 12 bases are shared with TRBD2. This CDR3 has 18 amino acids. With V trimmed by 0 bases and J by 4 bases, 6 bases remained unmatched. Germline V gene sequence: CDR1 KGHSH, CDR2 LQKENI. The CDR3 sequence is CASSPPSLAGGSTGELFF. CDR3 nucleotide sequence: TGTGCCAGCTCACCACCGAGCCTAGCGGGAGGGAGCACCGGGGAGCTGTTTTTT.

The chain uses TRBV19 and TRBJ2-2; D unresolved. This CDR3 spans 14 amino acids. The V gene's germline CDR1 is LNHDA and CDR2 SQIVND (reference sequence). V lost 4 bases and J 3 bases, leaving 9 bases between the germline ends. The CDR3 DNA reads as TGTGCCAGTAGTAAGCACGATTACACCGGGGAGCTGTTTTTT. Encoded protein: CASSKHDYTGELFF.

The V gene is TRBV6-4, the J gene TRBJ2-3, with TRBD1 as a possible D gene (5 bases). Trimming pared 5 bases from V and 4 bases from J, leaving 16 bases between. Germline V gene lookup returns CDR1 MRHNA and CDR2 SNTAGT. The CDR3 covers 15 residues. DNA of the CDR3: TGTGCCAGCAGTCGACCTAGAGAACAGGCAGATACGCAGTATTTT. Its translation: CASSRPREQADTQYF.

Comments on this clone: The same CDR3 also results from other DNA sequences found in this sample. This chain connects TRBV14 to TRBJ1-4, with 7 bases matching TRBD1. J lost 0 bases, V lost 2 bases, and 3 bases had no gene match. The CDR3 runs 16 residues. Germline V CDR1 and CDR2: SGHDN, FVKESK. The CDR3 spells CASSQRQGSTNEKLFF. CDR3 in DNA: TGTGCCAGCAGCCAAAGACAGGGATCAACTAATGAAAAACTGTTTTTT.

The J gene is TRBJ2-1, the V gene TRBV10-3; weak D call: TRBD1 (6 bases). Trimming removed 6 bases from V and 6 bases from J, with 9 bases in between. The germline CDR1 and CDR2 sequences are ENHRY and SYGVKD. There are 12 residues in the CDR3. This chain's CDR3 is CAIRKQGNEQFF. The CDR3 DNA sequence: TGTGCCATCAGGAAACAGGGCAATGAGCAGTTCTTC.

The V and J genes are TRBV11-2 and TRBJ2-7; a possible D gene is TRBD2 (7 bases). This CDR3 comprises 15 residues. CDR1 and CDR2 from the germline V gene are SGHAT and FQNNGV. V lost 3 bases and J lost 3, with 15 bases in between. The CDR3 coding sequence is TGTGCCAGCAGCTTCACGGGGGGACACTACTACGAGCAGTACTTC. The encoded protein is CASSFTGGHYYEQYF.

This rearrangement joins TRBV6-5 to TRBJ1-1; 7 nucleotides agree with TRBD1. V shed 7 bases and J 6 bases; nucleotides not matched to a gene: 8. The CDR3 extends over 13 amino acids. Germline-derived CDR1 and CDR2 are MNHEY and SVGAGI. The CDR3 spells CASKVQGDAEAFF. DNA of the CDR3: TGTGCCAGCAAGGTCCAGGGGGACGCTGAAGCTTTCTTT.